The 21 T cell receptor beta chains presented below share a single source sample, sequenced in a study of identical twins. TCRdb itself ran the 5' RACE reads through MiXCR, one entry per CDR3 protein. The sample yields more than 1.5 million distinct CDR3 sequences, about 30% seen once. Sequencing was done on a sample of cord blood. Every receptor here comes from a newborn girl in good health.

As concerns this clonotype: The junction departs from germline at one end; a sequencing error may be responsible. The V and J genes are TRBV4-1 and TRBJ2-1; perhaps TRBD2 as D (5 bases). The germline V gene encodes CDR1 MGHRA and CDR2 YSYEKL. The CDR3 extends over 15 amino acids. CDR3 DNA sequence: TGCGCCAGCAGCCAAGAACTAGTAGGTCACAATGAGCACTTCTTC. This sequence encodes CASSQELVGHNEHFF.

This clonotype came up many times. The chain carries TRBV3-1 and TRBJ2-1; maybe TRBD2 (6 bases). Germline assignment: CDR1 LGHDT and CDR2 YNNKEL (reference sequence). The CDR3 is 16 residues long. V was cut by 3 bases and J by 0 bases, with 12 bases left in between. As DNA, the CDR3 is TGTGCCAGCAGCCATCTGCGGGGTAGCTCCTACAATGAGCAGTTCTTC. This translates into CASSHLRGSSYNEQFF.

The chain uses TRBV5-1 and TRBJ2-3; 10 nucleotides align to TRBD2. This CDR3 region has 17 residues. CDR1 is SGHRS, CDR2 YFSETQ, per germline. V was pared by 1 base and J by 5 bases, with 10 bases of the junction left unmatched. The CDR3 loop is CASSLFRSGGARDTQYF. CDR3 nucleotides: TGCGCCAGCAGCTTGTTCAGGAGCGGGGGGGCCAGAGATACGCAGTATTTT. The whole variable domain, remainder taken from reference TRBV5-1 and TRBJ2-3, is KAGVTQTPRYLIKTRGQQVTLSCSPISGHRSVSWYQQTPGQGLQFLFEYFSETQRNKGNFPGRFSGRQFSNSRSEMNVSTLELGDSALYLCASSLFRSGGARDTQYFGPGTRLTVL.

The gene calls are TRBV20-1 and TRBJ1-2, with 7 bases lining up with TRBD1. Trimming at V came to 6 bases and at J to 9 bases, leaving 4 bases not matched to a gene. CDR1 DFQATT and CDR2 SNEGSKA come from the germline V gene (reference sequence). CDR3 length: 10 amino acids. This chain's CDR3 is CSARQGSYTF. CDR3 DNA sequence: TGCAGTGCAAGACAGGGAAGCTACACCTTC.

The chain employs TRBV20-1 and TRBJ1-1, with D perhaps TRBD1 (6 bases). Trimming took 1 base from V and 2 from J, leaving 11 bases between them. CDR1 DFQATT and CDR2 SNEGSKA come from the germline V gene (reference sequence). The CDR3 length is 14 residues. The CDR3 DNA follows: TGCAGTGCTAGAGTACAGGGCCGAAACACTGAAGCTTTCTTT. It yields the protein CSARVQGRNTEAFF.

Comment on this clonotype: This may arise from a read error, as a much more abundant clone is one base away. This rearrangement joins TRBV10-3 to TRBJ2-7; D is unresolved. V lost 4 bases and J lost 5, with 6 bases in between. CDR1 ENHRY and CDR2 SYGVKD come from the germline V gene. The CDR3 runs 11 residues. CDR3 protein: CAISVANEQYF. The CDR3 nucleotides read TGTGCCATCAGTGTAGCTAACGAGCAGTACTTC.

This clonotype was detected a few times. The chain is built from TRBV20-1 and TRBJ2-1; 8 bases are a match to TRBD2. CDR1 and CDR2 from the germline V gene are DFQATT and SNEGSKA (reference sequence). V lost 6 bases, J lost 4 bases, and 8 bases stayed unmatched. This CDR3 spans 14 amino acids. The chain's CDR3 is CSALRGGLYNEQFF. DNA of the CDR3: TGCAGTGCCCTCCGGGGGGGGCTTTACAATGAGCAGTTCTTC.

Of note for this clonotype: One end of the junction does not line up with germline, which may come from a read error. The chain links TRBV7-2 to TRBJ1-2, with TRBD1 matching 10 bases. The CDR3 extends over 17 amino acids. Germline CDR1 and CDR2: SGHTA and FQGNSA. The CDR3 sequence: CASSLTSTTGGAYGCTF. In DNA form, the CDR3 reads TGTGCCAGCAGTCTGACCTCAACGACAGGGGGCGCCTATGGCTGCACCTTC.

This chain joins TRBV15 and TRBJ2-3; TRBD2 aligns across 12 bases. This CDR3 region has 16 residues. Trimming removed 3 bases from V and 11 bases from J; junction bases left unmatched: 12. Germline loops: CDR1 LNHNV, CDR2 YYDKDF (reference sequence). CDR3 residues: CATSRRLAGEGTRQYF. CDR3 sequence (DNA): TGTGCCACCAGCAGGCGACTAGCGGGGGAAGGGACGCGGCAGTATTTT. The entire variable domain, with the rest obtained from reference TRBV15 and TRBJ2-3, is as follows: DAMVIQNPRYQVTQFGKPVTLSCSQTLNHNVMYWYQQKSSQAPKLLFHYYDKDFNNEADTPDNFQSRRPNTSFCFLDIRSPGLGDTAMYLCATSRRLAGEGTRQYFGPGTRLTVL.

This clonotype showed up just a few times. The chain joins TRBV20-1 to TRBJ2-7; TRBD1 aligns across 8 bases. Germline V gives CDR1 DFQATT, CDR2 SNEGSKA (reference sequence). V gave up 4 bases and J gave up 5 bases; unmatched junction bases: 10. The CDR3 consists of 14 residues. The CDR3 loop reads CSAIRQGRSNEQYF. CDR3 DNA: TGCAGTGCTATTAGACAGGGGAGGTCTAACGAGCAGTACTTC.

This clonotype was detected a few times. This chain joins TRBV3-1 and TRBJ2-3; the match to TRBD2 covers 9 bases. The CDR3 totals 18 residues. J gave up 3 bases and V 0 bases, and 10 bases lay outside the gene matches. Germline V gene sequence: CDR1 LGHDT, CDR2 YNNKEL (reference sequence). CDR3 amino acids: CASSQESIAGVVTDTQYF. CDR3 bases: TGTGCCAGCAGCCAAGAATCGATAGCGGGAGTAGTGACAGATACGCAGTATTTT.

The genes are TRBV7-9 and TRBJ2-5; 7 bases match TRBD2. The germline gives CDR1 SEHNR, CDR2 FQNEAQ (reference sequence). The CDR3 is made up of 16 amino acids. Losses at the gene ends were 2 bases for V and 11 bases for J; bases not matched to a gene: 17. In nucleotides, the CDR3 is TGTGCCAGCAGCTTATATCGGGCGGGAGTGTCGGATGAGCAGTACTTC. Translation: CASSLYRAGVSDEQYF.

The chain is built from TRBV6-1 and TRBJ1-2; D is possibly TRBD1 (6 bases). This CDR3 contains 15 residues. Trimming stripped 7 bases from V and 5 bases from J, with 20 bases between. The germline gives CDR1 MNHNS, CDR2 SASEGT. DNA for the CDR3: TGTGCCAGCACCCCCAATCAAGGGGGTCTTTATGGCTACACCTTC. This codes for CASTPNQGGLYGYTF.

With regard to this clonotype: The junction does not match germline at one end; this may be a read error. This chain uses TRBV12-3 or TRBV12-4 with TRBJ2-1, with D perhaps TRBD2 (5 bases). The CDR3 extends over 16 amino acids. This CDR3 reads CASSPSTRISWNERFF. In DNA, the CDR3 is TGTGCCAGCAGCCCCTCAACTAGGATTTCGTGGAATGAGCGGTTCTTC.

The chain employs TRBV20-1 and TRBJ2-7; either TRBD1 or TRBD2 may supply D (5 bases each). Per germline, CDR1 DFQATT and CDR2 SNEGSKA (reference sequence). V dropped 3 bases and J dropped 0 bases, with 9 bases sitting between them. The CDR3 is 13 residues long. The CDR3 sequence is CSASQGVSYEQYF. The CDR3 nucleotides are TGCAGTGCTAGTCAGGGAGTCTCCTACGAGCAGTACTTC.

This clonotype has ten or more counts. CDR3 residues: CASSSGDSPLHF. The CDR3 DNA is TGTGCCAGCAGCTCAGGAGATTCACCCCTCCACTTT. V and J are TRBV7-9 and TRBJ1-6; D gene uncertain. This CDR3 has 12 residues. Looked up from germline, CDR1 is SEHNR and CDR2 is FQNEAQ (reference sequence). Trimming removed 4 bases from V and 8 bases from J, with 6 bases in between.

The V gene is TRBV7-2, the J gene TRBJ1-5, with D possibly being TRBD1 (6 bases). The CDR3 covers 13 residues. Germline V CDR1 and CDR2: SGHTA, FQGNSA. The V end lost 4 bases, the J end lost 7 bases, and 11 bases lay between the germline ends. Written as DNA, the CDR3 is TGTGCCAGCAGCTACAGGGTTGAGCAGCCCCAGCATTTT. The encoded protein is CASSYRVEQPQHF.

The chain recombines TRBV12-5 with TRBJ2-1; TRBD2 is a possible D gene (6 bases). CDR3 size: 14 residues. With 4 bases removed from V and 8 bases from J, the gap between germline ends came to 15 bases. Germline lookup yields CDR1 LGHNT and CDR2 FRNRAP. DNA for the CDR3: TGTGCTAGTGGTTGGTCGGGACTTTGGGATGAGCAGTTCTTC. Translated: CASGWSGLWDEQFF.

This clonotype showed up just once. One end of the junction fails to match germline, which may point to a read error. V and J are TRBV2 and TRBJ2-5, with 13 bases matching TRBD2. Germline V gives CDR1 SNHLY, CDR2 FYNNEI. The CDR3 runs 16 residues. DNA for the CDR3: TGTGTCAGCAGTTTAGGACTAGCGGGAGTAAGGGAGACCCAGTACTTC. It specifies CVSSLGLAGVRETQYF.

This clonotype has at least ten counts. The chain uses TRBV10-3 and TRBJ2-1; D may be TRBD1 or TRBD2 (5 bases each). Deletions cut 6 bases from V and 12 bases from J, with 15 bases between. The CDR3 covers 12 residues. Germline V gives CDR1 ENHRY, CDR2 SYGVKD. The CDR3 coding sequence is TGTGCCATCAGAGGGACGGACTCCCTGCAGTTCTTC. Protein: CAIRGTDSLQFF.

V usage is TRBV11-2 and J usage is TRBJ2-1; 12 bases align to TRBD2. Germline CDR1 is SGHAT and CDR2 is FQNNGV. The CDR3 contains 17 residues. J was trimmed by 6 bases and V by 4 bases; bases with no gene match: 10. The CDR3 DNA follows: TGTGCCAGCAGCTCATATCCTAGCGGGGGGGCCCCCAATGAGCAGTTCTTC. Translating gives CASSSYPSGGAPNEQFF.